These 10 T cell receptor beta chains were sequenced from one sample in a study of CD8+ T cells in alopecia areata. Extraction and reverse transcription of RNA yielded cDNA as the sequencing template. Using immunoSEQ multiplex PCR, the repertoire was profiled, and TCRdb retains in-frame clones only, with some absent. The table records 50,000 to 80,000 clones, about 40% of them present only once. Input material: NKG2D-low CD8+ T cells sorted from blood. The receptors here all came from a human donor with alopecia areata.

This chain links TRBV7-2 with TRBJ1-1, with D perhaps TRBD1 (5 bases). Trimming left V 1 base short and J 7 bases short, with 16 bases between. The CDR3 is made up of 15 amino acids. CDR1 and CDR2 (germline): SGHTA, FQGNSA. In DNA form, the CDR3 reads TGTGCCAGCAGCTTAGGCGGCCCTTCGGGGGGTGAAGCTTTCTTT. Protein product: CASSLGGPSGGEAFF. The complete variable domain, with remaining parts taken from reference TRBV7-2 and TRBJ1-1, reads GAGVSQSPSNKVTEKGKDVELRCDPISGHTALYWYRQSLGQGLEFLIYFQGNSAPDKSGLPSDRFSAERTGGSVSTLTIQRTQQEDSAVYLCASSLGGPSGGEAFFGQGTRLTVV.

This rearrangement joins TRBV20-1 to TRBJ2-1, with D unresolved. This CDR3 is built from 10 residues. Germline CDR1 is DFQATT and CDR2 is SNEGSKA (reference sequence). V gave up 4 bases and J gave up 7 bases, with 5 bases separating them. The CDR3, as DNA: TGCAGTGCTAATAAAAATGAGCAGTTCTTC. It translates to CSANKNEQFF.

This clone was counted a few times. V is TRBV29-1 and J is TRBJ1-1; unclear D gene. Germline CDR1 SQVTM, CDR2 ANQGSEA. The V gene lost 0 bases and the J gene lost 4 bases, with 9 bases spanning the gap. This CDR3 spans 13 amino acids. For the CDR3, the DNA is TGCAGCGTTGAAGAAGGGTATAGCACTGAAGCTTTCTTT. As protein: CSVEEGYSTEAFF.

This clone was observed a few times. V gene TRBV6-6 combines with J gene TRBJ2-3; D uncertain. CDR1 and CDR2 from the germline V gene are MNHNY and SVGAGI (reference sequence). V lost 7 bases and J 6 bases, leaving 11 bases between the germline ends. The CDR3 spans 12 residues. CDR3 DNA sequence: TGTGCCAGCACGCTATTACAGGATACGCAGTATTTT. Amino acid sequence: CASTLLQDTQYF.

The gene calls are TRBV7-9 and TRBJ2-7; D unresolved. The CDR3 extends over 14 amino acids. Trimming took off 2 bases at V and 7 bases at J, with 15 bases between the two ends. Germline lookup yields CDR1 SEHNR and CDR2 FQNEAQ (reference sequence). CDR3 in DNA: TGTGCCAGCAGCTTAATCACTCACGCTTGGGAGCAGTACTTC. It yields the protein CASSLITHAWEQYF.

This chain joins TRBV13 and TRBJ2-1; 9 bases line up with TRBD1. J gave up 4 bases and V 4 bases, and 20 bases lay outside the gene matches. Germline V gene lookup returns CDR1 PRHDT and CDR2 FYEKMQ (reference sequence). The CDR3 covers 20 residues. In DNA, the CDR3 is TGTGCCAGCAGCTCCCCTCCGTTCAGTGTCTTGGGGACAGGGTACAATGAGCAGTTCTTC. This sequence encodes CASSSPPFSVLGTGYNEQFF. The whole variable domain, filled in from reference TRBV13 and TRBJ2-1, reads AAGVIQSPRHLIKEKRETATLKCYPIPRHDTVYWYQQGPGQDPQFLISFYEKMQSDKGSIPDRFSAQQFSDYHSELNMSSLELGDSALYFCASSSPPFSVLGTGYNEQFFGPGTRLTVL.

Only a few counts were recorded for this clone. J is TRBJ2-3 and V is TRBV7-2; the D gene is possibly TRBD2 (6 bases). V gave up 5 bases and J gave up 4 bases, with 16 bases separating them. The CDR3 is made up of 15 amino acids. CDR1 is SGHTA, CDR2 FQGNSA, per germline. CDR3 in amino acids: CASSPPGRGPDTQYF. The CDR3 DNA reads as TGTGCCAGCAGCCCCCCGGGGCGGGGACCAGATACGCAGTATTTT.

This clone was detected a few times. The CDR3: CASSQWGDEQFF. DNA of the CDR3: TGTGCCAGCAGCCAATGGGGCGATGAGCAGTTCTTC. The V call is TRBV4-2, the J call TRBJ2-1, with D perhaps matching TRBD1 (5 bases). CDR1 and CDR2 (germline): LGHNA, YNFKEQ. The CDR3 contains 12 residues. The V and J ends lost 2 bases and 8 bases respectively, with 7 bases between them.

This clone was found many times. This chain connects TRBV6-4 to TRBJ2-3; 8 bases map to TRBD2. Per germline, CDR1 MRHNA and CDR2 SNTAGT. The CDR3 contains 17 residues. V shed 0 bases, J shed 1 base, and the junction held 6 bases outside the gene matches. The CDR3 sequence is CASSDSGSGGGTDTQYF. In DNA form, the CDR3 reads TGTGCCAGCAGTGACTCAGGGAGCGGGGGTGGCACAGATACGCAGTATTTT.

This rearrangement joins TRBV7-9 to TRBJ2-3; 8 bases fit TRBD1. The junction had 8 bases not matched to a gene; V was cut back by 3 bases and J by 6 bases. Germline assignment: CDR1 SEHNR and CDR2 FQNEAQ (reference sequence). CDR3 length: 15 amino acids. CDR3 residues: CASSFPQGAMDTQYF. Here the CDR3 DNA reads TGTGCCAGCAGCTTCCCGCAGGGGGCCATGGATACGCAGTATTTT.